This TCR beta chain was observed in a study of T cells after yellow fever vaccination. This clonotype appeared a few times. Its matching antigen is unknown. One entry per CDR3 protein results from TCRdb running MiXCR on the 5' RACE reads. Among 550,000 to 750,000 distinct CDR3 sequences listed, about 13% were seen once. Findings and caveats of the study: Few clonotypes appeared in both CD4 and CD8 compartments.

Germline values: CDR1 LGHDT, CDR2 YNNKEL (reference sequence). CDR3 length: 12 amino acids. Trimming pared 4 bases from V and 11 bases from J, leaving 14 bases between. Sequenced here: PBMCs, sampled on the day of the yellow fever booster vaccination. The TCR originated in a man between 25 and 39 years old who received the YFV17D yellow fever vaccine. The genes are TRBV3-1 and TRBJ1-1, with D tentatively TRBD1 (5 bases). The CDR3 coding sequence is TGTGCCAGCAGCCCAGGGAAGATTGGGGCTTTCTTT. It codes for CASSPGKIGAFF.